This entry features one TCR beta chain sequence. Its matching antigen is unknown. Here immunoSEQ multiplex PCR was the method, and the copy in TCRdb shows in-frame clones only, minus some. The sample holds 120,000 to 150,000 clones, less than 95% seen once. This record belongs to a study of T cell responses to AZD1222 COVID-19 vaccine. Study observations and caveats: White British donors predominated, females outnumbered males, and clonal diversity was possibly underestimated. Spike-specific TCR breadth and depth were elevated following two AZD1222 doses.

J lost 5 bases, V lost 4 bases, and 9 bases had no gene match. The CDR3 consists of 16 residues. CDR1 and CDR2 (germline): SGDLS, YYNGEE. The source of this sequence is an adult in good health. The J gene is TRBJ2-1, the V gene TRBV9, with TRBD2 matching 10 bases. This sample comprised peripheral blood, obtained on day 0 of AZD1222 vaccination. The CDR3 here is CASSSLAGARNNEQFF. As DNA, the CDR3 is TGTGCCAGCAGCTCCCTAGCGGGAGCGAGGAACAATGAGCAGTTCTTC. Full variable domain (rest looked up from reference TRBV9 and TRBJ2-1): DSGVTQTPKHLITATGQRVTLRCSPRSGDLSVYWYQQSLDQGLQFLIQYYNGEERAKGNILERFSAQQFPDLHSELNLSSLELGDSALYFCASSSLAGARNNEQFFGPGTRLTVL.